The rows below give T cell receptor beta chains drawn from one sample of a study of vaccination and CD4 T cells after COVID-19. The antigens for these receptors are not known. One entry per CDR3 protein results from TCRdb running MiXCR on the PCR reads. The table records approximately 19,000 distinct CDR3 sequences, less than 60% of them present only once. Specimen: CD4+ T cells from blood, cultured in vitro, collected after SARS-CoV-2 vaccination. These receptors were taken from a human donor who had recovered from COVID-19. The CDR3 runs from the conserved cysteine through the conserved F or W. Each record gives: D gene, clone size, J gene, V gene, CDR3 protein, CDR3 DNA. A D gene is named only where the DNA matches it firmly. Where a row states a size, it is once, few, many or the class of an expanded clone; other rows omit it.

D: .; size: few; J: TRBJ1-5; V: TRBV20-1; CDR3: CSARASQRDQPQHF; DNA: TGCAGTGCTAGAGCGTCGCAGAGAGATCAGCCCCAGCATTTT
D: .; size: .; J: TRBJ1-1; V: TRBV20-1; CDR3: CSARSHRADMNTEAFF; DNA: TGCAGTGCTAGATCACACAGGGCCGACATGAACACTGAAGCTTTCTTT
D: .; size: few; J: TRBJ1-2; V: TRBV7-2; CDR3: CASSSDADFLAGYTF; DNA: TGTGCCAGCAGCTCGGACGCGGATTTCCTCGCTGGCTACACCTTC
D: .; size: once; J: TRBJ1-2; V: TRBV4-1; CDR3: CASTGNNYGYTF; DNA: TGCGCCAGCACCGGGAATAACTATGGCTACACCTTC
D: .; size: few; J: TRBJ1-2; V: TRBV6-5; CDR3: CASSSPRRNNYGYTF; DNA: TGTGCCAGCAGTTCCCCTCGGAGAAATAACTATGGCTACACCTTC
D: TRBD1; size: .; J: TRBJ1-5; V: TRBV19; CDR3: CASSPQLGQIQPQHF; DNA: TGTGCCAGTAGTCCCCAGCTGGGACAGATCCAGCCCCAGCATTTT
D: .; size: .; J: TRBJ1-5; V: TRBV19; CDR3: CASSEIQGGVGNQPQHF; DNA: TGTGCCAGTAGTGAAATACAGGGTGGAGTTGGCAATCAGCCCCAGCATTTT
D: TRBD1; size: few; J: TRBJ1-2; V: TRBV6-1; CDR3: CASSLSLTGLIGGYTF; DNA: TGTGCCAGCAGCCTTTCTTTGACAGGGCTGATTGGCGGCTACACCTTC
D: TRBD1; size: few; J: TRBJ1-6; V: TRBV4-1; CDR3: CASSQDRRGIGPLHF; DNA: TGCGCCAGCAGCCAAGATCGCAGGGGGATAGGACCCCTCCACTTT
D: TRBD1; size: .; J: TRBJ1-2; V: TRBV28; CDR3: CASSFEGARGYTF; DNA: TGTGCCAGCAGTTTCGAGGGGGCGCGGGGCTACACCTTC
D: .; size: .; J: TRBJ2-2; V: TRBV19; CDR3: CASSHRTVRNTGELFF; DNA: TGTGCCAGTAGTCACCGGACAGTCCGGAACACCGGGGAGCTGTTTTTT
D: TRBD2; size: .; J: TRBJ2-3; V: TRBV19; CDR3: CASSTPGLAITDTQYF; DNA: TGTGCCAGTAGTACTCCGGGACTAGCGATAACAGATACGCAGTATTTT
D: .; size: .; J: TRBJ1-2; V: TRBV10-1; CDR3: CASRAAGEGYTF; DNA: TGCGCCAGCAGAGCGGCAGGGGAAGGCTACACCTTC
D: .; size: .; J: TRBJ1-1; V: TRBV11-2; CDR3: CASSLVPGGDTEAFF; DNA: TGTGCCAGCAGCTTAGTCCCCGGGGGGGACACTGAAGCTTTCTTT
D: TRBD1; size: few; J: TRBJ1-1; V: TRBV6-1; CDR3: CASNRDRGRGSIAEAFF; DNA: TGTGCCAGCAATAGGGACAGGGGGCGCGGTTCGATCGCTGAAGCTTTCTTT
D: .; size: .; J: TRBJ2-4; V: TRBV20-1; CDR3: CSAPASLAKNIQYF; DNA: TGCAGTGCCCCCGCCAGCCTAGCCAAAAACATTCAGTACTTC
D: TRBD1; size: .; J: TRBJ1-6; V: TRBV30; CDR3: CAWRGTGYNSPLHF; DNA: TGTGCCTGGAGAGGGACAGGCTATAATTCACCCCTCCACTTT
D: TRBD1; size: .; J: TRBJ1-5; V: TRBV2; CDR3: CASSGTGNQPQHF; DNA: TGTGCCAGCAGTGGGACAGGGAATCAGCCCCAGCATTTT
D: .; size: .; J: TRBJ2-6; V: TRBV21-1; CDR3: CASSKVEGATGANVLTF; DNA: TGTGCCAGCAGCAAAGTTGAGGGGGCCACTGGGGCCAACGTCCTGACTTTC
D: TRBD1; size: .; J: TRBJ2-7; V: TRBV15; CDR3: CATSGVYRGTYEQYF; DNA: TGTGCCACCAGTGGCGTTTACAGGGGTACCTACGAGCAGTACTTC
D: .; size: few; J: TRBJ2-3; V: TRBV20-1; CDR3: CSAMANSLDTQYF; DNA: TGCAGTGCGATGGCCAATTCTCTCGATACGCAGTATTTT
D: TRBD1; size: .; J: TRBJ2-7; V: TRBV7-9; CDR3: CASSRTGGYEQYF; DNA: TGTGCCAGCAGCCGGACAGGGGGATACGAGCAGTACTTC
D: .; size: .; J: TRBJ2-5; V: TRBV6-1; CDR3: CASTELRETQYF; DNA: TGTGCCAGTACGGAGTTACGGGAGACCCAGTACTTC
D: .; size: medium-sized; J: TRBJ1-1; V: TRBV27; CDR3: CASSLEPNTEAFF; DNA: TGTGCCAGCAGTTTAGAGCCGAACACTGAAGCTTTCTTT
D: .; size: .; J: TRBJ1-1; V: TRBV5-1; CDR3: CASSLPGGLVNTEAFF; DNA: TGCGCCAGCAGCTTGCCCGGGGGCCTGGTGAACACTGAAGCTTTCTTT
D: .; size: .; J: TRBJ1-1; V: TRBV20-1; CDR3: CSASRAGVDTEAFF; DNA: TGCAGTGCTAGTCGGGCAGGGGTCGACACTGAAGCTTTCTTT
D: TRBD1; size: few; J: TRBJ1-2; V: TRBV6-5; CDR3: CASSSLTGVGGYTF; DNA: TGTGCCAGCAGTTCGCTAACAGGGGTAGGCGGCTACACCTTC
D: .; size: .; J: TRBJ2-1; V: TRBV27; CDR3: CASRERSSYNEQFF; DNA: TGTGCCAGCAGGGAGCGGAGCTCCTACAATGAGCAGTTCTTC
D: .; size: .; J: TRBJ2-1; V: TRBV6-1; CDR3: CASSQTGGATSSYNEQFF; DNA: TGTGCCAGCAGCCAAACGGGTGGGGCAACGAGCTCCTACAATGAGCAGTTCTTC
D: .; size: .; J: TRBJ2-7; V: TRBV12-3/TRBV12-4; CDR3: CASSRSFSRDEQYF; DNA: TGTGCCAGCAGTCGCTCCTTCTCAAGGGACGAGCAGTACTTC
D: .; size: .; J: TRBJ2-5; V: TRBV6-1; CDR3: CASSGIASMRETQYF; DNA: TGTGCCAGCTCGGGTATAGCGTCCATGAGGGAGACCCAGTACTTC
D: .; size: .; J: TRBJ1-2; V: TRBV6-5; CDR3: CASSSGRSYGYTF; DNA: TGTGCCAGCAGTTCGGGCAGATCCTATGGCTACACCTTC
D: .; size: few; J: TRBJ1-3; V: TRBV7-9; CDR3: CASSLGGSAATIYF; DNA: TGTGCCAGCAGCTTAGGGGGCAGTGCAGCCACCATATATTTT
D: TRBD2; size: few; J: TRBJ2-2; V: TRBV20-1; CDR3: CSARDPSGANTGELFF; DNA: TGCAGTGCTAGAGACCCTAGCGGAGCGAACACCGGGGAGCTGTTTTTT
D: .; size: few; J: TRBJ1-2; V: TRBV15; CDR3: CATSTRTVGRGYTF; DNA: TGTGCCACCAGCACTCGGACGGTTGGGAGGGGCTACACCTTC
D: TRBD1; size: .; J: TRBJ2-1; V: TRBV15; CDR3: CATSRALRDRGYNEQFF; DNA: TGTGCCACCAGCAGAGCTTTAAGGGACAGGGGTTACAATGAGCAGTTCTTC
D: TRBD1; size: .; J: TRBJ2-1; V: TRBV7-3; CDR3: CASSLTGARYNEQFF; DNA: TGTGCCAGCAGCCTAACAGGGGCGCGTTATAATGAGCAGTTCTTC
D: .; size: few; J: TRBJ1-5; V: TRBV7-2; CDR3: CASSPVVDQPQHF; DNA: TGTGCCAGCAGCCCTGTGGTAGATCAGCCCCAGCATTTT
D: .; size: .; J: TRBJ2-4; V: TRBV4-3; CDR3: CASSHRVGLAKNIQYF; DNA: TGCGCCAGCAGCCACCGCGTTGGGTTAGCCAAAAACATTCAGTACTTC
D: .; size: few; J: TRBJ1-5; V: TRBV6-1; CDR3: CASSEARGQPQHF; DNA: TGTGCCAGCAGTGAAGCGCGGGGCCAGCCCCAGCATTTT
D: .; size: once; J: TRBJ1-2; V: TRBV7-8; CDR3: CASSLGQSNGYTF; DNA: TGTGCCAGCAGCTTAGGGCAGTCGAATGGCTACACCTTC
D: TRBD2; size: .; J: TRBJ2-1; V: TRBV19; CDR3: CASTRTSSHNEQFF; DNA: TGTGCCAGTACTAGGACTAGTTCCCACAATGAGCAGTTCTTC
D: TRBD1; size: .; J: TRBJ1-2; V: TRBV28; CDR3: CASSAVDRVYYGYTF; DNA: TGTGCCAGCAGTGCAGTTGACAGGGTATACTATGGCTACACCTTC
D: .; size: .; J: TRBJ1-6; V: TRBV6-1; CDR3: CASSAGGQGGLGSPLHF; DNA: TGTGCCAGCAGTGCCGGGGGTCAAGGGGGGCTTGGGTCACCCCTCCACTTT